The 21 T cell receptor beta chains below come from one sample, sequenced in a study of T cell repertoires in cytomegalovirus infection. TCRdb reprocessed the reads with MiXCR, giving one entry per CDR3 protein. The repertoire consists of approximately 180,000 distinct CDR3 sequences, with about 21% occurring once and the leading ten covering around 2.7%. The source material was PBMCs. These receptors originate from a human donor in good health (CMV status not recorded). Some clones in this sample may be carry-over from other donors' samples.

There are a few counts of this clonotype. The chain has TRBV7-2 and TRBJ1-1; no firm D call. The germline gives CDR1 SGHTA, CDR2 FQGNSA. Trimming left V 5 bases short and J 6 bases short, with 19 bases between. The CDR3 loop spans 15 amino acids. CDR3: CASSLWATPRAEAFF. The DNA of the CDR3 is TGTGCCAGCAGCCTTTGGGCAACCCCACGGGCTGAAGCTTTCTTT. The full variable domain, completed using reference TRBV7-2 and TRBJ1-1, is GAGVSQSPSNKVTEKGKDVELRCDPISGHTALYWYRQSLGQGLEFLIYFQGNSAPDKSGLPSDRFSAERTGGSVSTLTIQRTQQEDSAVYLCASSLWATPRAEAFFGQGTRLTVV.

This chain links TRBV6-5 with TRBJ2-7; 7 bases map to TRBD2. There are 15 residues in the CDR3. Trimming removed 0 bases from V and 0 bases from J; junction bases left unmatched: 2. Looked up from germline, CDR1 is MNHEY and CDR2 is SVGAGI. CDR3 sequence reads: CASSYSGGSSYEQYF. Here the CDR3 DNA reads TGTGCCAGCAGTTACTCAGGCGGGAGCTCCTACGAGCAGTACTTC.

Remarks on this clonotype: A single base separates this from a much larger clone, so it may be a read error. The chain joins TRBV7-2 to TRBJ1-1; D ambiguous. The CDR3 spans 14 residues. V shed 1 base and J shed 5 bases, with 11 bases lying between them. Germline assignment: CDR1 SGHTA and CDR2 FQGNSA. The CDR3 DNA follows: TGTGCCAGCAGCTTAGAGTCGATGGGGACTGAAGCTTTCTTT. This translates into CASSLESMGTEAFF.

The V call is TRBV19, the J call TRBJ1-4; D is ambiguous. Trimming stripped 5 bases from V and 0 bases from J, with 10 bases between. There are 15 residues in the CDR3. Germline V gives CDR1 LNHDA, CDR2 SQIVND (reference sequence). In nucleotides, the CDR3 is TGTGCCAGTAGTGGATACAGTACAACTAATGAAAAACTGTTTTTT. It encodes CASSGYSTTNEKLFF.

This clonotype was observed a few times. The chain links TRBV7-2 to TRBJ1-1; 8 bases line up with TRBD1. The CDR3 loop spans 16 amino acids. The trim removed 3 bases at V and 1 base at J, leaving 7 bases unmatched. Germline-derived CDR1 and CDR2 are SGHTA and FQGNSA. CDR3 region: CASSLHQTGANTEAFF. In nucleotides, the CDR3 is TGTGCCAGCAGCTTGCATCAGACAGGGGCGAACACTGAAGCTTTCTTT.

V is TRBV12-3 or TRBV12-4 and J is TRBJ2-5; possible D gene TRBD1, 7 bases. Trimming removed 3 bases at V and 5 bases at J, with 19 bases between. This CDR3 contains 16 residues. This chain's CDR3 is CASSFIRASGGETQYF. For the CDR3, the DNA is TGTGCCAGCAGTTTTATCCGGGCGTCAGGGGGGGAGACCCAGTACTTC.

This clonotype occurred once. The V call is TRBV24-1, the J call TRBJ2-5, with 11 bases that match TRBD2. The V and J ends lost 3 bases and 5 bases, in that order; junction bases with no gene match: 4. Germline loops: CDR1 KGHDR, CDR2 SFDVKD. The CDR3 contains 15 residues. Here the CDR3 reads CATSDIAGGRETQYF. The CDR3 nucleotides read TGTGCCACCAGTGATATAGCGGGGGGGCGTGAGACCCAGTACTTC.

This clonotype was observed many times. One end of the junction is discordant with germline, which a read error may explain. The J gene is TRBJ2-3, the V gene TRBV7-8; 8 nucleotides agree with TRBD2. The CDR3 is 13 residues long. Germline loops: CDR1 SGHVS, CDR2 FQNEAQ. Written as DNA, the CDR3 is TGTGCCAGCAGCCCGAAAACAGGACTAGCTCTGGATTTT. This sequence encodes CASSPKTGLALDF.

The table lists this clonotype with many counts. The DNA for the CDR3 is TGCGCCAGCGCCGCCGGGACAGGTCCCTACGAGCAGTACTTC. Its translation is CASAAGTGPYEQYF. This chain links TRBV5-1 with TRBJ2-7; 8 nucleotides match TRBD1. CDR3 length: 14 residues. From germline, CDR1 is SGHRS and CDR2 YFSETQ. The J segment lost 2 bases and the V segment lost 7 bases, leaving 8 bases of the junction unmatched.

This clonotype occurred a few times. The rearrangement joins TRBV6-2 or TRBV6-3 to TRBJ2-1; D tentatively reads TRBD1 or TRBD2 (5 bases each). V gave up 6 bases and J gave up 6 bases, with 18 bases separating them. This CDR3 comprises 15 residues. Germline lookup yields CDR1 MNHEY and CDR2 SVGEGT. As DNA, the CDR3 is TGTGCCAGCAGAAACCGGGACGCGGAGGTCAATGAGCAGTTCTTC. Translated: CASRNRDAEVNEQFF.

This clonotype was recorded a few times. The chain employs TRBV7-9 and TRBJ2-5; D is undetermined. Trimming left V 1 base short and J 2 bases short, with 5 bases between. The CDR3 consists of 13 residues. Per the germline V gene, CDR1 is SEHNR and CDR2 is FQNEAQ (reference sequence). CDR3 in amino acids: CASSLGSQETQYF. Written as DNA, the CDR3 is TGTGCCAGCAGCTTAGGATCTCAAGAGACCCAGTACTTC.

The J gene is TRBJ2-2, the V gene TRBV6-6; 12 nucleotides line up with TRBD2. There are 16 residues in the CDR3. Trimming took 5 bases from V and 7 from J; bases not matched to a gene: 8. Germline values: CDR1 MNHNY, CDR2 SVGAGI (reference sequence). The CDR3 loop is CASSPLAGGLSGELFF. The CDR3 nucleotides read TGTGCCAGCAGTCCCCTAGCGGGGGGGCTTAGCGGGGAGCTGTTTTTT.

The V and J genes are TRBV28 and TRBJ1-6; D is uncertain. This CDR3 spans 14 amino acids. Germline assignment: CDR1 MDHEN and CDR2 SYDVKM. The ends were cut back, 5 bases at V and 7 bases at J, with 12 bases in the middle. The CDR3, as DNA: TGTGCCAGCAGTCGGATCGGGTTCAATTCACCCCTCCACTTT. Translated: CASSRIGFNSPLHF.

The V call is TRBV27, the J call TRBJ2-5, with TRBD2 identical over 11 bases. CDR1 is MNHEY and CDR2 is SMNVEV in the germline V gene (reference sequence). CDR3 length: 18 amino acids. Trimming cost V 1 base and J 6 bases; bases outside gene matches: 13. DNA of the CDR3: TGTGCCAGCAGTTTATACCCGGCCGTCTCTAGCGGGAGGCAGACCCAGTACTTC. It codes for CASSLYPAVSSGRQTQYF.

This clonotype has only a few counts. The chain employs TRBV7-2 and TRBJ2-1, with D tentatively TRBD1 (5 bases). The CDR3 length is 15 residues. V gave up 3 bases and J gave up 5 bases, with 14 bases separating them. The V gene's germline CDR1 is SGHTA and CDR2 FQGNSA. CDR3 sequence (DNA): TGTGCCAGCAGCTTTAGTAGCCAGGGAAACAATGAGCAGTTCTTC. Its protein product is CASSFSSQGNNEQFF.

The chain combines TRBV19 with TRBJ2-1; D is unclear. The CDR3 is 15 residues long. V lost 3 bases, J lost 2 bases, and 11 bases lay in between. In germline, CDR1 is LNHDA, CDR2 SQIVND (reference sequence). The CDR3 nucleotides are TGTGCCAGTAGTATGCGTCCCGTCGCCTACAATGAGCAGTTCTTC. Residues: CASSMRPVAYNEQFF.

The chain combines TRBV5-6 with TRBJ2-5; D remains ambiguous. Germline V CDR1 and CDR2: SGHDT, YYEEEE. V was cut by 4 bases and J by 5 bases, with 15 bases left in between. The CDR3 is made up of 14 amino acids. The CDR3 spells CASSLVGQAETQYF. CDR3 DNA sequence: TGTGCCAGCAGCCTTGTGGGCCAGGCGGAGACCCAGTACTTC. The full variable domain, with the rest looked up from reference TRBV5-6 and TRBJ2-5, is DAGVTQSPTHLIKTRGQQVTLRCSPKSGHDTVSWYQQALGQGPQFIFQYYEEEERQRGNFPDRFSGHQFPNYSSELNVNALLLGDSALYLCASSLVGQAETQYFGPGTRLLVL.

This clonotype was counted at least ten times. The chain couples TRBV7-8 to TRBJ2-2; D is undetermined. This CDR3 region has 16 residues. Trimming took 2 bases from V and 2 from J, leaving 12 bases between them. The germline V gene has CDR1 SGHVS and CDR2 FQNEAQ. The CDR3 nucleotides are TGTGCCAGCAGCTTACTGCCGGTACCCAACACCGGGGAGCTGTTTTTT. It is translated as CASSLLPVPNTGELFF. The whole variable domain, remainder taken from reference TRBV7-8 and TRBJ2-2, is GAGVSQSPRYKVAKRGQDVALRCDPISGHVSLFWYQQALGQGPEFLTYFQNEAQLDKSGLPSDRFFAERPEGSVSTLKIQRTQQEDSAVYLCASSLLPVPNTGELFFGEGSRLTVL.

The V and J genes are TRBV29-1 and TRBJ1-2, with a tentative D call TRBD1 (6 bases). CDR1 and CDR2 from the germline V gene are SQVTM and ANQGSEA. The V and J ends lost 3 bases and 8 bases respectively, with 13 bases between them. The length of the CDR3 is 12 residues. The CDR3 here is CSVETQGKGYTF. In nucleotides, the CDR3 is TGCAGCGTTGAGACACAGGGAAAAGGCTACACCTTC.

There are a few counts of this clonotype. J is TRBJ2-5 and V is TRBV12-3 or TRBV12-4; unclear D gene. The CDR3 runs to 16 residues. The V end was cut by 5 bases, the J end by 4 bases, with 20 bases between. The CDR3 loop is CASSAREAVWGETQYF. The CDR3 region has the DNA TGTGCCAGCAGTGCCAGAGAGGCGGTCTGGGGAGAGACCCAGTACTTC.

The V call is TRBV5-1, the J call TRBJ2-1; perhaps TRBD1 as D (5 bases). Germline CDR1 is SGHRS and CDR2 is YFSETQ. Trimming took 0 bases from V and 0 from J, leaving 10 bases between them. This CDR3 is 16 amino acids long. CDR3 DNA: TGCGCCAGCAGCTTGGCAGGGCAGGGCTCCTACAATGAGCAGTTCTTC. It translates to CASSLAGQGSYNEQFF.